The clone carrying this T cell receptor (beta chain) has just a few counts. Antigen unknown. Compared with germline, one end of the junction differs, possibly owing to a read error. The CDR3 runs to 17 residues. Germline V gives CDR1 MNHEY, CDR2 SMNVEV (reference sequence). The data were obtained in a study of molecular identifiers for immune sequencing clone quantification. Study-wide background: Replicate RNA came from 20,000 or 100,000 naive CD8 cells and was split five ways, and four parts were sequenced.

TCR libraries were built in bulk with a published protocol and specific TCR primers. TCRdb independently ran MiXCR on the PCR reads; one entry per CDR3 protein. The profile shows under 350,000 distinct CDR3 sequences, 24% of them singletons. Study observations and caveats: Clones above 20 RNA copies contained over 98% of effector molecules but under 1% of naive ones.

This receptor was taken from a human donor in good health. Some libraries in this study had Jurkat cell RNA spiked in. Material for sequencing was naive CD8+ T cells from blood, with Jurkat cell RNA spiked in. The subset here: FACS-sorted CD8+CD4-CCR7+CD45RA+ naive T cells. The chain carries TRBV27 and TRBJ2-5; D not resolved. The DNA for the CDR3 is TGTGCCAGCAGTTCCGACAATAGCCTTAATAACCAAGAGCCCCAGTACTTC. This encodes CASSSDNSLNNQEPQYF.